The rows below give T cell receptor beta chains drawn from one sample of a study of cytomegalovirus exposure and HLA in healthy donors. The assay was immunoSEQ multiplex PCR, and TCRdb's table has in-frame clones only and misses some. The sample yields more than 200,000 clones, over 75% seen once. The sequencing input was PBMCs. The receptors derive from a male donor in good health and CMV-seronegative. Both conserved end residues are part of each CDR3. D genes are given only for firm matches. The size field is filled for only some rows; it gives once, few, many or a size class.

v_call	clone_size	d_call	j_call	cdr3_nt	cdr3_aa
TRBV7-6	-	TRBD1	TRBJ2-7	TGTGCCAGCAGCTTAGCAGGGACAGGCTACGAGCAGTACTTC	CASSLAGTGYEQYF
TRBV6-1	-	TRBD1	TRBJ1-2	TGTGCCAGCAGTGTAGGACAGGAGACTAACTATGGCTACACCTTC	CASSVGQETNYGYTF
TRBV25-1	-	TRBD2	TRBJ2-1	TGTGCCAGCAGTGATTATACTAGCGGGAGGGTTGAGCAGTTCTTC	CASSDYTSGRVEQFF
TRBV19	-	TRBD2	TRBJ2-7	TGTGCCAGTACCTCCGGGAGGACGGACGAGCAGTACTTC	CASTSGRTDEQYF
TRBV2	-	TRBD1	TRBJ1-2	TGTGCCAGCAGTGGCGGGACAGCACCTAACTATGGCTACACCTTC	CASSGGTAPNYGYTF
TRBV4-3	few	-	TRBJ1-4	TGCGCCAGCAGCCATTTGGTCCCGGGACCGGGGGGTGAAAAACTGTTTTTT	CASSHLVPGPGGEKLFF
TRBV6-5	-	-	TRBJ1-4	TGTGCCAGCAGTTACTCGAGGGGGAGAACTAATGAAAAACTGTTTTTT	CASSYSRGRTNEKLFF
TRBV27	-	-	TRBJ1-3	TGTGCCAGCAGTCCCCGGGATGGAAACACCATATATTTT	CASSPRDGNTIYF
TRBV7-2	-	-	TRBJ2-7	TGTGCCAGCAGCTTTCCGGGGAAGACCTACGAGCAGTACTTC	CASSFPGKTYEQYF
TRBV5-1	-	-	TRBJ2-1	TGCGCCAGCAAACGGGGGATCAGCTCCTACAATGAGCAGTTCTTC	CASKRGISSYNEQFF
TRBV18	once	TRBD1	TRBJ1-4	TGTGCCAGCTCACCGACCGGGACAGGGAAGGAAAAACTGTTTTTT	CASSPTGTGKEKLFF
TRBV28	once	-	TRBJ2-3	TGTGCCAGCAGGGACTCGGACCGAAGCACAGATACGCAGTATTTT	CASRDSDRSTDTQYF
TRBV27	-	TRBD1	TRBJ1-1	TGTGCCAGCAGGTTGGGACAGGGGGGCACTGAAGCTTTCTTT	CASRLGQGGTEAFF
TRBV19	-	-	TRBJ1-4	TGTGCCAGTAGTATAGTTGGGCTTAATGAAAAACTGTTTTTT	CASSIVGLNEKLFF
TRBV18	-	-	TRBJ1-2	TGTGCCAGCTCACCACTTGAGAGGGCTGGCTACACCTTC	CASSPLERAGYTF
TRBV30	few	-	TRBJ1-4	TGTGCCTGGATGGGCAGGGGAAATGAAAAACTGTTTTTT	CAWMGRGNEKLFF
TRBV14	-	-	TRBJ1-5	TGTGCCAGCAGCCGCGGGGGGCGGCAGCCCCAGCATTTT	CASSRGGRQPQHF
TRBV19	once	-	TRBJ1-1	TGTGCCACAAAGCAAGGGGGTCCGGGCGGCGAGGCTTTCTTT	CATKQGGPGGEAFF
TRBV7-9	-	TRBD1	TRBJ1-2	TGTGCCAGCAGCGTCGGGACAGGGGATAACTATGGCTACACCTTC	CASSVGTGDNYGYTF
TRBV7-6	-	TRBD1	TRBJ1-1	TGTGCCAGCAGCTCACCCTCCGGACAGGGGAGTGCTGAAGCTTTCTTT	CASSSPSGQGSAEAFF
TRBV11-2	-	-	TRBJ1-5	TGTGCCAGCAGCTTAGATCTGGGAGGGGACCAGCCCCAGCATTTT	CASSLDLGGDQPQHF
TRBV6-5	-	-	TRBJ2-7	TGTGCCAGCAGTTACTCGACCGGGGAATCCTCCTACGAGCGGTACTTC	CASSYSTGESSYERYF
TRBV4-2	-	TRBD1	TRBJ2-7	TGTGCCAGCAGCCAAGTAGAGACAGGGGTCTACGAGCAGTACTTC	CASSQVETGVYEQYF
TRBV5-6	few	-	TRBJ2-3	TGTGCCAGCAGCATACTAGATGCGGGCCACACAGATACGCAGTATTTT	CASSILDAGHTDTQYF
TRBV7-9	-	TRBD1	TRBJ2-4	TGTGCCAGCAGTCGACAGGGGGCCCCCTCTACTCTAGCCAAAAACATTCAGTACTTC	CASSRQGAPSTLAKNIQYF
TRBV10-1	-	-	TRBJ2-5	TGCGCCAGCATCCTTAAGTCAGGGGAGACCCAGTACTTC	CASILKSGETQYF
TRBV28	few	-	TRBJ2-4	TGTGCCAGCAGTCTACTGGAGGGTCCGGGGTACTTC	CASSLLEGPGYF
TRBV7-9	-	TRBD1	TRBJ1-3	TGTGCCAGCAGCCCCAGACAGGGAGACACCATATATTTT	CASSPRQGDTIYF
TRBV9	-	-	TRBJ1-2	TGTGCCAGCAGCGTAGAGGTTAGCACATATGGCTACACCTTC	CASSVEVSTYGYTF
TRBV7-3	-	TRBD2	TRBJ2-3	TGTGCCAGCAGCCCCGTCGCCGGGACTAGCGGCACAGATACGCAGTATTTT	CASSPVAGTSGTDTQYF
TRBV5-1	-	-	TRBJ2-7	TGCGCCAGCAGCTTGGGGGCAGGGGACGAGCAGTACTTC	CASSLGAGDEQYF
TRBV4-2	-	TRBD2	TRBJ2-1	TGTGCCAGCAGCCAAGGAGGGCGGAGCGGACTAGCGGGAGGCTGGTATAGTGGTGAGCAGTTCTTC	CASSQGGRSGLAGGWYSGEQFF
TRBV7-3	few	TRBD2	TRBJ2-2	TGTGCCAGCAGCTTAGCTAGCGGTACCACCGGGGAGCTGTTTTTT	CASSLASGTTGELFF
TRBV7-2	-	TRBD1	TRBJ2-5	TGTGCCAGCAGCTTATCCCCGACAGGGAGCGAGACCCAGTACTTC	CASSLSPTGSETQYF
TRBV27	-	TRBD1	TRBJ1-4	TGTGCCAGCAGTCCCCGGTTCGGGATGGACAGGAATGAAAAACTGTTTTTT	CASSPRFGMDRNEKLFF
TRBV19	-	-	TRBJ2-2	TGTGCCAGTAGTAAACAGGGCCATGCGAACACCGGGGAGCTGTTTTTT	CASSKQGHANTGELFF
TRBV15	-	TRBD2	TRBJ2-7	TGTGCCACCAGCAGAGAACCCCTAGCGGGAGGCCTAATGAGGAACGAGCAGTACTTC	CATSREPLAGGLMRNEQYF
TRBV28	-	TRBD2	TRBJ2-2	TGTGCCAGCACCCTAGCGGGAGGCGGCGGGGAGCTGTTTTTT	CASTLAGGGGELFF
TRBV7-2	-	TRBD2	TRBJ2-3	TGTGCCAGCAGCTTAGTTTCTAGCGGGGGTGGGACAGATACGCAGTATTTT	CASSLVSSGGGTDTQYF
TRBV9	-	-	TRBJ2-7	TGTGCCAGCAGCGTAGGAGGTGGGGGGATCTCCTACGAGCAGTACTTC	CASSVGGGGISYEQYF
TRBV5-8	few	-	TRBJ1-5	TGTGCCAGCAGCTTCAGCCCCGGGTTACAGCCCCAGCATTTT	CASSFSPGLQPQHF
TRBV7-3	-	-	TRBJ2-5	TGTGCCAGCAGCCCCGACGGGGGAAAGACCCAGTACTTC	CASSPDGGKTQYF
TRBV23-1	-	TRBD1	TRBJ1-6	TGCGCCAGTGGGGACAGGGTGGATTCACCCCTCCACTTT	CASGDRVDSPLHF
TRBV5-1	-	TRBD1	TRBJ2-7	TGCGCCAGCAGCTTCGGACAGGGGGTCTACGAGCAGTACTTC	CASSFGQGVYEQYF
TRBV2	-	TRBD1	TRBJ2-3	TGTGCCAGCAGGTACAGGGGCAGCACAGATACGCAGTATTTT	CASRYRGSTDTQYF
TRBV7-6	few	TRBD1	TRBJ2-1	TGTGCCAGCAGCTTAGGGGGTGGGGACAGGGGGGGTGAGCAGTTCTTC	CASSLGGGDRGGEQFF
TRBV30	-	TRBD1	TRBJ2-7	TGTGCCTGGAGAAACCTCCGACAGGGGGTCTACGAGCAGTACTTC	CAWRNLRQGVYEQYF
TRBV29-1	once	-	TRBJ1-1	TGCAGCGGGAGACAGGCGAACACTGAAGCTTTCTTT	CSGRQANTEAFF
TRBV27	-	-	TRBJ2-7	TGTGCCAGCAGTCCCGGAGCAGGGTGGGACTACGAGCAGTACTTC	CASSPGAGWDYEQYF
TRBV7-8	-	-	TRBJ1-2	TGTGCCAGCAGCCCCCACACGTCGCAGGCCACTAACTATGGCTACACCTTC	CASSPHTSQATNYGYTF
TRBV19	-	-	TRBJ1-6	TGTGCCAGTAGTAGGTCCCGGGACAAGAATTCACCCCTCCACTTT	CASSRSRDKNSPLHF
TRBV28	-	TRBD2	TRBJ2-1	TGTGCCAGCAGTTTGAGAGTAGCGGGGGTCAATGAGCAGTTCTTC	CASSLRVAGVNEQFF
TRBV7-8	-	-	TRBJ1-1	TGTGCCAGCAGCTTGGAGGACACTGAAGCTTTCTTT	CASSLEDTEAFF
TRBV5-1	-	TRBD1	TRBJ2-7	TGCGCCAGCAGCCGGACAGGGGGCATCTACGGCGAGCAGTACTTC	CASSRTGGIYGEQYF
TRBV5-4	-	-	TRBJ2-1	TGTGCCAGCAGCCCCCCCGGCCCCGGAGAGCGTGAGCAGTTCTTC	CASSPPGPGEREQFF
TRBV27	-	-	TRBJ1-2	TGTGCCAGTGGAACGGCAGGACTCGGCCGAAACTATGGCTACACCTTC	CASGTAGLGRNYGYTF
TRBV9	-	-	TRBJ2-2	TGTGCCAGCAGCGCCCCCCAGAGCGGAGCCGACACCGGGGAGCTGTTTTTT	CASSAPQSGADTGELFF
TRBV9	-	TRBD1	TRBJ1-4	TGTGCCAGCAGCGTAAGGACAGGGGATGAAAAACTGTTTTTT	CASSVRTGDEKLFF
TRBV7-9	few	TRBD1	TRBJ1-6	TGTGCCAGCAGCTTGGACAGGGAGAATTCACCCCTCCACTTT	CASSLDRENSPLHF
TRBV9	-	-	TRBJ2-1	TGTGCCAGCAGCGTAGGATCCGCGGTTATATCCAATGAGCAGTTCTTC	CASSVGSAVISNEQFF